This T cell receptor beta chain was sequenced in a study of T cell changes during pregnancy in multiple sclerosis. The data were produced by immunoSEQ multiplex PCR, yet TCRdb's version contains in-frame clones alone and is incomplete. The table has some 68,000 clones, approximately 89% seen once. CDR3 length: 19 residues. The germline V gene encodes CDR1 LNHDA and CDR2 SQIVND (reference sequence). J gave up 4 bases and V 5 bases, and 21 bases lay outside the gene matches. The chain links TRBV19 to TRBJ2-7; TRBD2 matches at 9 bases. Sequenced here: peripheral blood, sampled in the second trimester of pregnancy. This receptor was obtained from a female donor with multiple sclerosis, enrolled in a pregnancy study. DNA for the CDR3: TGTGCCAGTAGTCCATCGCAAGTTCCGGGACTAGCTACCTTGTACGAGCAGTACTTC. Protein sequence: CASSPSQVPGLATLYEQYF.